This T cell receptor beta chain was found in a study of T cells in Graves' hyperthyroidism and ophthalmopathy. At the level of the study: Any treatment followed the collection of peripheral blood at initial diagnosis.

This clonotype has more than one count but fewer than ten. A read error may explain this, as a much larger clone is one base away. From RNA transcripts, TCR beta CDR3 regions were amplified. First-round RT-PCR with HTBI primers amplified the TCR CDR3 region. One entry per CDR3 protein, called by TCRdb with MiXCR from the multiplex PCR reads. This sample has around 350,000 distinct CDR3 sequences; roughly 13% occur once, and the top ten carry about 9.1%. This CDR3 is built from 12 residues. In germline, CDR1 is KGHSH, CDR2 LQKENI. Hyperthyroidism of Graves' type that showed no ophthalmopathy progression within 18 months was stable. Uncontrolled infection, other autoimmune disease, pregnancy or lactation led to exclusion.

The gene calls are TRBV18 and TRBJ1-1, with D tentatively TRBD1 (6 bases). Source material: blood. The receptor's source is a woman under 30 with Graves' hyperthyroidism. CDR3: CASPPGAAEAFF. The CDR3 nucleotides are TGTGCCAGCCCACCAGGGGCCGCTGAAGCTTTCTTT.